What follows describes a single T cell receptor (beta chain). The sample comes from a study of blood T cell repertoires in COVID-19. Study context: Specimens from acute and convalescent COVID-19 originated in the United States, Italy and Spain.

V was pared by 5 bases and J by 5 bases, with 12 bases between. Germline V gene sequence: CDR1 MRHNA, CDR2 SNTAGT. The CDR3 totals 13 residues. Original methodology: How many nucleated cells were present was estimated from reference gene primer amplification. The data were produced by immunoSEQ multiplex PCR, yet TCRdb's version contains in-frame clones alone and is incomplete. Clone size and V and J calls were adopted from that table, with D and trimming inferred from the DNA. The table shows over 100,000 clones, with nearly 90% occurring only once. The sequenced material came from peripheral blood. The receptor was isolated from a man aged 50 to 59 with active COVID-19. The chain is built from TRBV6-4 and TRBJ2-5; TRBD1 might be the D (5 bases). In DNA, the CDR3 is TGTGCCAGCAGTTCAGGACCAGGGGAGACCCAGTACTTC. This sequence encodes CASSSGPGETQYF.